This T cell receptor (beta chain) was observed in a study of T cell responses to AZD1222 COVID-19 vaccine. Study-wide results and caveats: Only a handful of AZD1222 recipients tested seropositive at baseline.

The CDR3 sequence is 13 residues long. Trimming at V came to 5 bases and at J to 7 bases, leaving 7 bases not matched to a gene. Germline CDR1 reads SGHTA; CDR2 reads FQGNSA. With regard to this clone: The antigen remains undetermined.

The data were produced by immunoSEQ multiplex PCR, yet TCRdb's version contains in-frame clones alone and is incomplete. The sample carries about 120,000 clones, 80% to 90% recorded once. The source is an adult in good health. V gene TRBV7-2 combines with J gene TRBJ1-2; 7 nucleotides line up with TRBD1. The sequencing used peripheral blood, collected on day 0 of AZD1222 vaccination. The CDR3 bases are TGTGCCAGCAGCCTAAAAACAGGGGTTGGCTACACCTTC. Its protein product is CASSLKTGVGYTF.